The rows below give T cell receptor beta chains drawn from one sample of a study of blood T cell repertoires in COVID-19. Clones were read by immunoSEQ multiplex PCR, and TCRdb kept only the in-frame ones, dropping some. The data contain approximately 180,000 clones, 84% of them seen just once; the ten biggest clones take up 12% to 15%. The material sequenced was PBMCs or T cells enriched from blood (not recorded which). The receptors here all came from a man in his fifties who had recovered from COVID-19. The CDR3 runs from the conserved cysteine through the conserved F or W. Each record gives: clone size, J gene, D gene, V gene, CDR3 protein, CDR3 DNA. A D gene is named only where the DNA matches it firmly. Only some rows state a clone size, as once, few, many or a class for expanded clones.

size: NA
J: TRBJ2-6
D: NA
V: TRBV5-1
CDR3: CASSLAGSSFSGANVLTF
DNA: TGCGCCAGCAGCTTGGCCGGTTCGTCCTTCTCTGGGGCCAACGTCCTGACTTTC

size: NA
J: TRBJ2-3
D: NA
V: TRBV7-8
CDR3: CASSLVSSASDTQYF
DNA: TGTGCCAGCAGCTTAGTGTCTAGCGCGTCAGATACGCAGTATTTT

size: NA
J: TRBJ1-4
D: TRBD1
V: TRBV18
CDR3: CASSEGAANEKLFF
DNA: TGTGCCAGCTCAGAGGGGGCGGCTAATGAAAAACTGTTTTTT

size: NA
J: TRBJ2-5
D: NA
V: TRBV7-3
CDR3: CASSISGTYQETQYF
DNA: TGTGCCAGCAGCATATCCGGGACATACCAAGAGACCCAGTACTTC

size: NA
J: TRBJ1-1
D: NA
V: TRBV3-1/TRBV3-2
CDR3: CASSQVQANTEAFF
DNA: TGTGCCAGCAGCCAGGTACAGGCGAACACTGAAGCTTTCTTT

size: NA
J: TRBJ1-4
D: NA
V: TRBV18
CDR3: CASSRLRNEKLFF
DNA: TGTGCCAGCTCACGATTGCGGAATGAAAAACTGTTTTTT

size: NA
J: TRBJ1-4
D: NA
V: TRBV5-4
CDR3: CASSIQGLLSSEKLFF
DNA: TGTGCCAGCAGCATACAGGGTTTGTTATCCTCTGAAAAACTGTTTTTT

size: NA
J: TRBJ2-5
D: TRBD1
V: TRBV7-9
CDR3: CASSYWTGFQETQYF
DNA: TGTGCCAGCAGCTACTGGACAGGGTTCCAAGAGACCCAGTACTTC

size: NA
J: TRBJ2-1
D: TRBD2
V: TRBV10-3
CDR3: CAIRGTSGSGEQFF
DNA: TGTGCCATCAGGGGGACTAGCGGGTCAGGTGAGCAGTTCTTC

size: NA
J: TRBJ1-4
D: NA
V: TRBV7-9
CDR3: CASSHGRQDNEKLFF
DNA: TGTGCCAGCAGCCACGGGAGGCAAGATAATGAAAAACTGTTTTTT

size: few
J: TRBJ2-7
D: TRBD1
V: TRBV6-1
CDR3: CASSDPGQLSYEQYF
DNA: TGTGCCAGCAGTGACCCGGGACAGCTCTCCTACGAGCAGTACTTC

size: NA
J: TRBJ2-5
D: TRBD1
V: TRBV5-5
CDR3: CASSLAGTGDTKTQYF
DNA: TGTGCCAGCAGCTTGGCGGGGACAGGGGATACGAAGACCCAGTACTTC

size: NA
J: TRBJ2-7
D: NA
V: TRBV5-1
CDR3: CASSPSRDYEQYF
DNA: TGCGCCAGCAGCCCATCCAGGGATTACGAGCAGTACTTC

size: NA
J: TRBJ1-2
D: TRBD1
V: TRBV4-2
CDR3: CASSQDGDRGYGYTF
DNA: TGTGCCAGCAGCCAAGATGGGGACAGGGGCTATGGCTACACCTTC

size: NA
J: TRBJ1-5
D: NA
V: TRBV19
CDR3: CASSIAGDQPQHF
DNA: TGTGCCAGTAGTATAGCCGGGGATCAGCCCCAGCATTTT

size: NA
J: TRBJ2-3
D: TRBD2
V: TRBV24-1
CDR3: CATSDAMTSGAADTQYF
DNA: TGTGCCACCAGTGATGCAATGACTAGCGGGGCTGCAGATACGCAGTATTTT

size: NA
J: TRBJ2-7
D: TRBD1
V: TRBV28
CDR3: CASSLAQGTGGEF
DNA: TGTGCCAGCAGTTTGGCCCAAGGGACAGGGGGGGAATTC

size: NA
J: TRBJ2-2
D: NA
V: TRBV2
CDR3: CASSEQGRGTGELFF
DNA: TGTGCCAGCAGTGAACAGGGGCGAGGCACCGGGGAGCTGTTTTTT

size: NA
J: TRBJ2-7
D: TRBD1
V: TRBV19
CDR3: CASSMNPRDRGRNEQYF
DNA: TGTGCCAGTAGTATGAACCCCCGGGACAGGGGGCGCAACGAGCAGTACTTC

size: NA
J: TRBJ1-1
D: NA
V: TRBV13
CDR3: CASSRQPNTEAFF
DNA: TGTGCCAGCAGTCGACAGCCGAACACTGAAGCTTTCTTT

size: NA
J: TRBJ1-3
D: TRBD1
V: TRBV5-1
CDR3: CASSLALDRSSGNTIYF
DNA: TGCGCCAGCAGCTTGGCTTTGGACAGGTCCTCTGGAAACACCATATATTTT

size: few
J: TRBJ2-1
D: TRBD1
V: TRBV7-9
CDR3: CASSLGQGRNEQFF
DNA: TGTGCCAGCAGCTTAGGACAGGGAAGAAATGAGCAGTTCTTC

size: NA
J: TRBJ1-6
D: NA
V: TRBV2
CDR3: CASTPTGFSYNSPLHF
DNA: TGTGCCAGCACTCCCACAGGGTTCTCCTATAATTCACCCCTCCACTTT

size: once
J: TRBJ1-1
D: NA
V: TRBV5-1
CDR3: CASSPSVNTEAFF
DNA: TGCGCCAGCAGCCCCTCGGTGAACACTGAAGCTTTCTTT

size: NA
J: TRBJ1-6
D: NA
V: TRBV7-9
CDR3: CASSSGQYNSPLHF
DNA: TGTGCCAGCAGCTCCGGACAGTATAATTCACCCCTCCACTTT

size: NA
J: TRBJ2-7
D: NA
V: TRBV5-1
CDR3: CASSFRGNEQYF
DNA: TGCGCCAGCAGCTTTCGGGGAAACGAGCAGTACTTC

size: NA
J: TRBJ2-5
D: TRBD1
V: TRBV7-9
CDR3: CASSQTGTETQYF
DNA: TGTGCCAGCAGCCAGACAGGGACGGAGACCCAGTACTTC

size: NA
J: TRBJ1-4
D: NA
V: TRBV6-5
CDR3: CASTEQGPNEKLFF
DNA: TGTGCCAGCACCGAACAGGGTCCTAATGAAAAACTGTTTTTT

size: once
J: TRBJ2-2
D: NA
V: TRBV3-1/TRBV3-2
CDR3: CASSLRRGAIELFF
DNA: TGTGCCAGCAGCCTGCGCAGGGGAGCCATTGAGCTGTTTTTT

size: once
J: TRBJ1-3
D: TRBD1
V: TRBV3-1/TRBV3-2
CDR3: CASSRGTATGNTIYF
DNA: TGTGCCAGCAGCCGGGGGACAGCTACTGGAAACACCATATATTTT

size: NA
J: TRBJ1-2
D: TRBD1
V: TRBV18
CDR3: CASSPPTGQIYGYTF
DNA: TGTGCCAGCTCACCACCGACGGGACAGATCTATGGCTACACCTTC

size: NA
J: TRBJ2-2
D: NA
V: TRBV18
CDR3: CASSPPGRNTGELFF
DNA: TGTGCCAGCTCACCACCGGGCAGAAACACCGGGGAGCTGTTTTTT

size: NA
J: TRBJ2-7
D: TRBD1
V: TRBV27
CDR3: CASRGQHDYEQYF
DNA: TGTGCCAGCAGGGGACAGCATGACTACGAGCAGTACTTC

size: NA
J: TRBJ1-2
D: TRBD1
V: TRBV28
CDR3: CASSLGQFYGYTF
DNA: TGTGCCAGCAGTTTGGGACAGTTCTATGGCTACACCTTC

size: NA
J: TRBJ1-6
D: TRBD1
V: TRBV25-1
CDR3: CASSESWGTGASPLHF
DNA: TGTGCCAGCAGTGAATCCTGGGGGACAGGGGCTTCACCCCTCCACTTT

size: NA
J: TRBJ1-5
D: NA
V: TRBV27
CDR3: CASRETRVLNQPQHF
DNA: TGTGCCAGCAGAGAAACCAGGGTACTCAATCAGCCCCAGCATTTT

size: NA
J: TRBJ1-2
D: NA
V: TRBV4-1
CDR3: CASSVNSVYGYTF
DNA: TGCGCCAGCAGCGTCAATTCGGTCTATGGCTACACCTTC

size: NA
J: TRBJ2-7
D: NA
V: TRBV19
CDR3: CATYRSGEQYF
DNA: TGTGCCACGTACCGTTCGGGCGAGCAGTACTTC

size: NA
J: TRBJ1-6
D: NA
V: TRBV10-2
CDR3: CASSGQVGPLHF
DNA: TGCGCCAGCAGTGGACAGGTCGGACCCCTCCACTTT

size: NA
J: TRBJ2-1
D: TRBD2
V: TRBV5-5
CDR3: CASSSSGGADEQFF
DNA: TGTGCCAGCTCATCTAGCGGGGGGGCCGATGAGCAGTTCTTC

size: once
J: TRBJ1-5
D: NA
V: TRBV6-5
CDR3: CASSPGGSLNQPQHF
DNA: TGTGCCAGCAGTCCCGGGGGGTCCCTCAATCAGCCCCAGCATTTT

size: NA
J: TRBJ2-7
D: TRBD1
V: TRBV28
CDR3: CASSSPSGTGTSYEQYF
DNA: TGTGCCAGCAGTTCCCCCTCTGGGACAGGGACCTCCTACGAGCAGTACTTC

size: NA
J: TRBJ1-6
D: NA
V: TRBV11-3
CDR3: CASSRDLNSPLHF
DNA: TGTGCCAGCAGCAGAGATTTGAATTCACCCCTCCACTTT

size: few
J: TRBJ2-5
D: NA
V: TRBV11-1
CDR3: CASSPQAGTRRTQYF
DNA: TGTGCCAGCAGCCCGCAAGCCGGGACACGGAGGACCCAGTACTTC

size: NA
J: TRBJ1-2
D: NA
V: TRBV10-3
CDR3: CAISEPGNYGYTF
DNA: TGTGCCATCAGTGAGCCGGGGAACTATGGCTACACCTTC